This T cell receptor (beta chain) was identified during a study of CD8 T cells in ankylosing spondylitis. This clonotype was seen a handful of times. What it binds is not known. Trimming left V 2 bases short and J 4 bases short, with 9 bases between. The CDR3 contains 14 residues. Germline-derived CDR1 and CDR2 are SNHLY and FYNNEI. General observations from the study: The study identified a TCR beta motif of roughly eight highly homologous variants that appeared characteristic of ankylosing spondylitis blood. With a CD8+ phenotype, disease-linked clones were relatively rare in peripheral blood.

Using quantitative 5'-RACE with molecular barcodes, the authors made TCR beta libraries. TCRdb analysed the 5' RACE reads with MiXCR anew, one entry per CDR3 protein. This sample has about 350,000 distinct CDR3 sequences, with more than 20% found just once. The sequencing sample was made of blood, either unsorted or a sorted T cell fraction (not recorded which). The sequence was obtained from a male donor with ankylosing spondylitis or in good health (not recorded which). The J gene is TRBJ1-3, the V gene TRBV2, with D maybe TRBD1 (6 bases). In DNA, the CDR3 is TGTGCCAGCAGTGAATACAGGGACGGAAACACCATATATTTT. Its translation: CASSEYRDGNTIYF.